The 20 T cell receptor beta chains below come from one sample, sequenced in a study of cytomegalovirus exposure and HLA in healthy donors. Primers included in the PCR were 60 Vbeta and 13 Jbeta primers. Generated by immunoSEQ multiplex PCR, the TCRdb table keeps only in-frame clones and is missing some. The sample carries 150,000 to 200,000 clones, roughly 81% recorded once. Sequenced input: PBMCs. The receptors originated from a woman younger than 35 in good health and CMV-seropositive.

The table lists this clone with a count of one. The rearrangement links TRBV7-8 to TRBJ2-7; D is perhaps TRBD2 (5 bases). The CDR3 length is 12 residues. V was shortened by 5 bases and J by 3 bases, with 8 bases between the two germline ends. Looked up from germline, CDR1 is SGHVS and CDR2 is FQNEAQ. The CDR3 sequence: CASSAGNYEQYF. In DNA, the CDR3 is TGTGCCAGCAGCGCCGGGAACTACGAGCAGTACTTC.

This chain uses TRBV28 with TRBJ1-3; 10 bases align to TRBD1. The CDR3 covers 15 residues. Germline V gene lookup returns CDR1 MDHEN and CDR2 SYDVKM. V was clipped by 10 bases and J by 1 base; unmatched bases: 7. CDR3 nucleotide sequence: TGTGCCATTGCGGGACAGGGGTTATCTGGAAACACCATATATTTT. Translating it yields CAIAGQGLSGNTIYF. The whole variable domain, filled in from reference TRBV28 and TRBJ1-3, reads DVKVTQSSRYLVKRTGEKVFLECVQDMDHENMFWYRQDPGLGLRLIYFSYDVKMKEKGDIPEGYSVSREKKERFSLILESASTNQTSMYLCAIAGQGLSGNTIYFGEGSWLTVV.

Concerning this clone itself: A read error may produce the germline difference seen at one junction end. The chain joins TRBV2 to TRBJ2-4, with 7 bases fitting TRBD1. The germline V gene encodes CDR1 SNHLY and CDR2 FYNNEI. This CDR3 is 12 amino acids long. The CDR3 DNA reads as TGTGCCAGCAGTGGGGACAGAAACAGTCAGTACTTC. It yields the protein CASSGDRNSQYF.

Only a few counts were recorded for this clone. The chain links TRBV6-4 to TRBJ1-6; D ambiguous. The CDR3 spans 15 residues. The ends were cut back, 7 bases at V and 1 base at J, with 11 bases in the middle. CDR1 is MRHNA and CDR2 is SNTAGT in the germline V gene. The CDR3 sequence is CASKPEGSYNSPLHF. CDR3 nucleotides: TGTGCCAGCAAACCCGAGGGATCCTATAATTCACCCCTCCACTTT.

The chain couples TRBV27 to TRBJ2-7, with 7 positions matching TRBD2. This CDR3 comprises 13 residues. Germline V lookup: CDR1 MNHEY, CDR2 SMNVEV (reference sequence). The V segment lost 7 bases and the J segment 1 base; nucleotides outside the gene matches: 4. The CDR3 bases are TGTGCCAGCACCGGCGGGGGATCCTACGAGCAGTACTTC. It is translated as CASTGGGSYEQYF.

This chain connects TRBV14 to TRBJ2-3; 9 bases align to TRBD1. CDR1 is SGHDN and CDR2 is FVKESK in the germline V gene. CDR3 length: 15 amino acids. V was clipped by 2 bases and J by 3 bases; unmatched bases: 3. The CDR3 nucleotides read TGTGCCAGCAGCCAACTTGGACAGGGGACAGATACGCAGTATTTT. This sequence encodes CASSQLGQGTDTQYF.

The rearrangement joins TRBV4-1 to TRBJ1-4; 7 bases map to TRBD1. This CDR3 is built from 18 residues. The J segment lost 4 bases and the V segment lost 0 bases, leaving 11 bases of the junction unmatched. Looked up from germline, CDR1 is MGHRA and CDR2 is YSYEKL. CDR3 DNA sequence: TGCGCCAGCAGCCAAGATATGGGTTCGGCAGGGGGTAATGAAAAACTGTTTTTT. Its protein product is CASSQDMGSAGGNEKLFF.

The V call is TRBV6-1, the J call TRBJ1-3; a weak D match, TRBD1 (5 bases). The CDR3 consists of 15 residues. V was pared by 5 bases and J by 6 bases, with 17 bases between. The V gene's germline CDR1 is MNHNS and CDR2 SASEGT. The DNA of the CDR3 is TGTGCCAGCAGTAAACAACAGGCGAACGTAAACACCATATATTTT. Its translation is CASSKQQANVNTIYF.

This clone was picked up a small number of times. The rearrangement links TRBV5-1 to TRBJ2-7; 9 positions agree with TRBD1. V lost 7 bases to trimming and J lost 1 base; unmatched junction nucleotides: 6. The CDR3 runs 14 residues. Germline V gene lookup returns CDR1 SGHRS and CDR2 YFSETQ. The chain's CDR3 is CASGPGQGSYEQYF. The CDR3 DNA reads as TGCGCCAGCGGCCCGGGACAGGGTTCCTACGAGCAGTACTTC.

CDR3 region: CASTERGGYGELFF. The CDR3 DNA reads as TGTGCCAGCACGGAGCGGGGGGGCTACGGGGAGCTGTTTTTT. This sequence joins TRBV2 and TRBJ2-2; 10 bases are shared with TRBD2. V shed 7 bases and J 7 bases; nucleotides not matched to a gene: 6. Germline V gives CDR1 SNHLY, CDR2 FYNNEI. This CDR3 is 14 amino acids long.

This rearrangement joins TRBV11-1 to TRBJ1-1, with D possibly TRBD1 on 6 matching bases. The CDR3 loop spans 13 amino acids. The germline gives CDR1 SGHAT, CDR2 FQDESV (reference sequence). V lost 2 bases to trimming and J lost 8 bases, with 12 bases between them. DNA for the CDR3: TGTGCCAGCAGCTTATTTTCGACAGGCGAAGCTTTCTTT. It specifies CASSLFSTGEAFF.

The chain carries TRBV4-1 and TRBJ1-5; the D gene is possibly TRBD1 (5 bases). Trimming took off 0 bases at V and 0 bases at J, with 18 bases between the two ends. CDR1 MGHRA and CDR2 YSYEKL come from the germline V gene. The CDR3 is 19 residues long. DNA for the CDR3: TGCGCCAGCAGCCAAGATGTAAGAGACAGATCCTATAGCAATCAGCCCCAGCATTTT. Protein sequence: CASSQDVRDRSYSNQPQHF.

CDR3 coding DNA: TGTGCCAGCAGCCTGACAGGGCCGCCCTACGAGCAGTACTTC. It codes for CASSLTGPPYEQYF. The J gene is TRBJ2-7, the V gene TRBV7-8, with 7 bases matching TRBD1. V shed 5 bases and J 2 bases; nucleotides not matched to a gene: 6. Germline CDR1 and CDR2: SGHVS and FQNEAQ. The CDR3 covers 14 residues.

This chain uses TRBV7-2 with TRBJ2-5; 8 bases line up with TRBD2. CDR3 length: 15 residues. J gave up 6 bases and V 5 bases, and 11 bases lay outside the gene matches. Germline CDR1 is SGHTA and CDR2 is FQGNSA. CDR3 region: CASSTTSGEAKTQYF. DNA of the CDR3: TGTGCCAGCAGCACCACTAGCGGCGAGGCCAAGACCCAGTACTTC.

The chain employs TRBV19 and TRBJ2-7; TRBD1 agrees at 9 bases. The CDR3 is 17 residues long. The ends lost 3 bases at V and 3 bases at J; junction bases unmatched: 12. Germline assignment: CDR1 LNHDA and CDR2 SQIVND (reference sequence). The CDR3 DNA follows: TGTGCCAGTAGTATCACCCTTACCGGACAGGGGCACTACGAGCAGTACTTC. It yields the protein CASSITLTGQGHYEQYF. Full variable domain (outside the CDR3, taken from reference TRBV19 and TRBJ2-7): DGGITQSPKYLFRKEGQNVTLSCEQNLNHDAMYWYRQDPGQGLRLIYYSQIVNDFQKGDIAEGYSVSREKKESFPLTVTSAQKNPTAFYLCASSITLTGQGHYEQYFGPGTRLTVT.

The V and J genes are TRBV9 and TRBJ2-7; possible D gene TRBD2, 6 bases. The CDR3 covers 14 residues. Trimming shortened V by 4 bases and J by 4 bases, and 15 bases separated the two germline ends. CDR1 SGDLS and CDR2 YYNGEE come from the germline V gene. Here the CDR3 reads CASSPRTGRYEQYF. The CDR3 coding sequence is TGTGCCAGCAGCCCCCGTACCGGGAGATACGAGCAGTACTTC.

The sample holds a few counts of this clone. CDR3 DNA sequence: TGTGCCAGTAGTATTTATCACGGGGAATTCACTGAAGCTTTCTTT. This sequence encodes CASSIYHGEFTEAFF. The rearrangement joins TRBV19 to TRBJ1-1; D is ambiguous. Germline V gene data show CDR1 as LNHDA and CDR2 as SQIVND (reference sequence). The CDR3 has 15 amino acids. The V gene lost 3 bases and the J gene lost 4 bases, with 15 bases spanning the gap. Full variable domain (outside the CDR3, taken from reference TRBV19 and TRBJ1-1): DGGITQSPKYLFRKEGQNVTLSCEQNLNHDAMYWYRQDPGQGLRLIYYSQIVNDFQKGDIAEGYSVSREKKESFPLTVTSAQKNPTAFYLCASSIYHGEFTEAFFGQGTRLTVV.

The rearrangement links TRBV9 to TRBJ1-5; D call uncertain. This CDR3 has 14 amino acids. V shed 1 base and J shed 6 bases, with 11 bases lying between them. Per germline, CDR1 SGDLS and CDR2 YYNGEE. The CDR3 nucleotides are TGTGCCAGCAGCGTATCCGGGGTGGGTCAGCCCCAGCATTTT. It encodes CASSVSGVGQPQHF.

The chain joins TRBV9 to TRBJ1-4, with TRBD1 as a possible D gene (6 bases). Germline V gene sequence: CDR1 SGDLS, CDR2 YYNGEE. This CDR3 region has 15 residues. V lost 0 bases and J lost 7, with 13 bases in between. Here the CDR3 DNA reads TGTGCCAGCAGCGTAGGCAGGGGAATTGGTGAAAAACTGTTTTTT. Encoded protein: CASSVGRGIGEKLFF.

This chain uses TRBV6-1 with TRBJ2-7; TRBD1 is a possible D gene (6 bases). This CDR3 has 14 residues. Per germline, CDR1 MNHNS and CDR2 SASEGT. V was cut by 6 bases and J by 6 bases, with 18 bases left in between. For the CDR3, the DNA is TGTGCCAGCAGGAATTCCGGGACACCGTCCGAGCAGTACTTC. Protein sequence: CASRNSGTPSEQYF.